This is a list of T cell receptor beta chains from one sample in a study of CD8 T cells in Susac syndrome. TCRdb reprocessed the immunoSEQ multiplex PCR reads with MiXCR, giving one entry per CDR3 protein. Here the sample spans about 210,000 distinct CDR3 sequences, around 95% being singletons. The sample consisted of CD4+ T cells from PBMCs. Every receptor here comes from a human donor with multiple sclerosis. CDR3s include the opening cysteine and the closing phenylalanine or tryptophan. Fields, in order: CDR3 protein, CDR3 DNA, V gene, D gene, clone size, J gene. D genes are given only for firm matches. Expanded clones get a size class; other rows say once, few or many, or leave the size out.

CDR3: CASSPDRSGRFTGELFF
DNA: TGTGCCAGCAGCCCGGACCGTAGCGGGAGGTTTACCGGGGAGCTGTTTTTT
V: TRBV7-9
D: TRBD2
size: -
J: TRBJ2-2

CDR3: CSVGSGPNPYEQYF
DNA: TGCAGCGTTGGTTCAGGGCCTAATCCCTACGAGCAGTACTTC
V: TRBV29-1
D: -
size: -
J: TRBJ2-7

CDR3: CAISATGNEQYF
DNA: TGTGCCATCAGTGCGACAGGGAACGAGCAGTACTTC
V: TRBV10-3
D: TRBD1
size: -
J: TRBJ2-7

CDR3: CSVEASPGAYEQYF
DNA: TGCAGCGTTGAAGCTTCGCCGGGGGCCTACGAGCAGTACTTC
V: TRBV29-1
D: -
size: -
J: TRBJ2-7

CDR3: CAVAPISDEAFF
DNA: TGTGCCGTCGCCCCAATCAGCGACGAAGCTTTCTTT
V: TRBV30
D: -
size: -
J: TRBJ1-1

CDR3: CASTSNSLEQYF
DNA: TGTGCCAGCACCTCTAACAGTCTCGAGCAGTACTTC
V: TRBV27
D: -
size: once
J: TRBJ2-7

CDR3: CAISEAGLSNEQFF
DNA: TGTGCCATCAGTGAAGCGGGATTGTCGAATGAGCAGTTCTTC
V: TRBV10-3
D: TRBD2
size: -
J: TRBJ2-1

CDR3: CASRASPATNEKLFF
DNA: TGTGCCAGCAGGGCTTCTCCGGCAACTAATGAAAAACTGTTTTTT
V: TRBV2
D: -
size: -
J: TRBJ1-4

CDR3: CASSRGGWDTEAFF
DNA: TGTGCCAGCAGTCGGGGGGGTTGGGACACTGAAGCTTTCTTT
V: TRBV6-6
D: -
size: -
J: TRBJ1-1

CDR3: CASSGNRGWGETQYF
DNA: TGTGCCAGCAGTGGGAACAGGGGATGGGGAGAGACCCAGTACTTC
V: TRBV27
D: TRBD1
size: -
J: TRBJ2-5

CDR3: CSAAVGQTDTQYF
DNA: TGCAGCGCCGCTGTGGGGCAGACAGATACGCAGTATTTT
V: TRBV29-1
D: -
size: -
J: TRBJ2-3

CDR3: CSASAKTGLVRSEQYF
DNA: TGCAGTGCTAGCGCGAAAACGGGTCTAGTTCGGTCCGAGCAGTACTTC
V: TRBV20-1
D: -
size: -
J: TRBJ2-7

CDR3: CSVEVQGFPYEQYF
DNA: TGCAGCGTTGAGGTGCAGGGTTTTCCCTACGAGCAGTACTTC
V: TRBV29-1
D: -
size: -
J: TRBJ2-7

CDR3: CASSQAFGEQYF
DNA: TGCGCCAGCAGCCAGGCCTTTGGCGAGCAGTACTTC
V: TRBV4-3
D: -
size: few
J: TRBJ2-7

CDR3: CASSYGGGVPYEQYF
DNA: TGTGCCAGCAGTTACGGTGGAGGGGTCCCCTACGAGCAGTACTTC
V: TRBV6-2/TRBV6-3
D: -
size: -
J: TRBJ2-7

CDR3: CATSRVAGQGVRRIF
DNA: TGTGCCACCAGCAGAGTTGCGGGACAGGGGGTGCGCCGGATCTTC
V: TRBV15
D: TRBD1
size: -
J: TRBJ2-1

CDR3: CASTNLVGAGEQFF
DNA: TGCGCCAGCACAAACCTCGTCGGGGCAGGTGAGCAGTTCTTC
V: TRBV5-1
D: -
size: -
J: TRBJ2-1

CDR3: CASSPQSQGPGPQHF
DNA: TGTGCCAGCAGCCCCCAGTCCCAGGGTCCGGGGCCCCAGCATTTT
V: TRBV7-2
D: -
size: -
J: TRBJ1-5

CDR3: CSGDYGYTF
DNA: TGCAGTGGGGACTATGGCTACACCTTC
V: TRBV20-1
D: -
size: -
J: TRBJ1-2

CDR3: CSAIRTSGNTIYF
DNA: TGCAGTGCCATCAGGACCTCTGGAAACACCATATATTTT
V: TRBV20-1
D: -
size: -
J: TRBJ1-3